This T cell receptor beta chain is from a study of identical twins. This CDR3 spans 16 amino acids. Germline assignment: CDR1 LGHNA and CDR2 YSLEER. With 3 bases removed from V and 2 bases from J, the gap between germline ends came to 11 bases. TCRdb re-called the 5' RACE reads with MiXCR, one entry per CDR3 protein. The table includes about 730,000 distinct CDR3 sequences, over 20% detected once. These data are also associated with another study on T cells expressing NK-cell markers. That paper adds: Sorting in several experiments was restricted by an anti-gamma-delta TCR antibody to alpha-beta TCR T cells. Dominant NKG2C+ clonotypes made up about 1.0-7.0% of CD8+ T cells in roughly six donors.

Sequencing used PBMCs. The J gene is TRBJ2-6, the V gene TRBV4-3, with D possibly TRBD2 on 6 matching bases. The TCR comes from a woman between 18 and 30 years old in good health. Here the CDR3 reads CASSQSTSTGANVLTF. As DNA, the CDR3 is TGCGCCAGCAGCCAGTCGACTAGTACTGGGGCCAACGTCCTGACTTTC.